This T cell receptor (beta chain) was retrieved from a study of neurological immune-mediated disorders. At the level of the study: There were roughly 35 multiple sclerosis patients; around 31 were relapsing-remitting and 3 were secondary progressive. General study points: Private repertoires in all groups were suggested, as expanded clones shared no CDR3 amino acid sequences across subjects.

Synthesis of cDNA was accomplished via 5'RACE employing 10-nucleotide random UMIs. One entry per CDR3 protein, called by TCRdb with MiXCR from the 5' RACE reads. Here the sample spans approximately 40,000 distinct CDR3 sequences, 3.5% to 4% being singletons. The study built unsorted libraries from 2 million PBMCs kept at -80 C. In this sample, this clonotype turned up many times. Its antigen is currently unknown. The TCR sequence derives from a young man with multiple sclerosis. Sequenced sample: PBMCs.

CDR3 loop: CASSFAGGLTHNEQFF. For the CDR3, the DNA is TGTGCCAGCAGCTTCGCAGGGGGTTTAACTCACAATGAGCAGTTCTTC. The V call is TRBV7-9, the J call TRBJ2-1, with 7 bases matching TRBD1. From germline, CDR1 is SEHNR and CDR2 FQNEAQ (reference sequence). The CDR3 contains 16 residues. V was pared by 3 bases and J by 5 bases, with 10 bases of the junction left unmatched.